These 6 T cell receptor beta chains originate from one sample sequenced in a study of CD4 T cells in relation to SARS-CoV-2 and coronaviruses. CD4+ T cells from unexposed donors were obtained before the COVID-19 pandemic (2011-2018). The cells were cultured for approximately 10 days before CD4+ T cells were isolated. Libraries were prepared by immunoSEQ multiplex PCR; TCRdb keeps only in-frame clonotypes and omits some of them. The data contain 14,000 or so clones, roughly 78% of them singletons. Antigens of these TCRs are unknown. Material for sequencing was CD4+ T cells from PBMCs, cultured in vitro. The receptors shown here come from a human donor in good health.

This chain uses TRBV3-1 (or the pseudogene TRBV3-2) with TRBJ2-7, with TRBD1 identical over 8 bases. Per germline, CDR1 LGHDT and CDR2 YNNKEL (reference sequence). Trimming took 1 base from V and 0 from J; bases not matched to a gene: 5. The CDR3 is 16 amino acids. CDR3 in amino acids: CASSQGTGISSYEQYF. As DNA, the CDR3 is TGTGCCAGCAGCCAAGGGACAGGGATAAGCTCCTACGAGCAGTACTTC.

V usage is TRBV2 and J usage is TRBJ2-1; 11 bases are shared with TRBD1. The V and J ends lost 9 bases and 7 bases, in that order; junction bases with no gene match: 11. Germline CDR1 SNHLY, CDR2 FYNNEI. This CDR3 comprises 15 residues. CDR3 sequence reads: CASGQGAQYMNEQFF. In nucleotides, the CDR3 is TGTGCCAGTGGACAGGGGGCTCAGTATATGAATGAGCAGTTCTTC.

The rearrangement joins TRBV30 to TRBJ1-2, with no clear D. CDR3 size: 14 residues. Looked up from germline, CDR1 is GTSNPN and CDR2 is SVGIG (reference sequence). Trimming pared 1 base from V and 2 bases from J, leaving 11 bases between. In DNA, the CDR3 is TGTGCCTGGAGTGAGTACACCGAAAACTATGGCTACACCTTC. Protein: CAWSEYTENYGYTF.

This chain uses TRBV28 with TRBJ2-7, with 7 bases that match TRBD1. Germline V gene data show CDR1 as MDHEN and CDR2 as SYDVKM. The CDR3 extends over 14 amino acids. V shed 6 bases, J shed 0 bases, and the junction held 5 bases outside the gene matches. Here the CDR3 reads CASRGTANSYEQYF. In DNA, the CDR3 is TGTGCCAGCAGAGGGACAGCGAACTCCTACGAGCAGTACTTC.

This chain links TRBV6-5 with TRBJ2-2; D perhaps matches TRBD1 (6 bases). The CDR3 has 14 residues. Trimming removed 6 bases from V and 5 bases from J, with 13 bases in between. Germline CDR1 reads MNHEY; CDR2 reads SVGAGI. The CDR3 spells CASRGAVGTGELFF. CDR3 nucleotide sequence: TGTGCCAGCAGGGGGGCGGTCGGGACCGGGGAGCTGTTTTTT.

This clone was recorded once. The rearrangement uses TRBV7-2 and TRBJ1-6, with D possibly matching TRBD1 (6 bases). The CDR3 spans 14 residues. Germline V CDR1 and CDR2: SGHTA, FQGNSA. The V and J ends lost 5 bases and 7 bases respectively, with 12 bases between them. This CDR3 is CASSLWTENSPLHF. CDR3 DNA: TGTGCCAGCAGCCTGTGGACAGAAAATTCACCCCTCCACTTT.